This note documents a single TCR beta chain sequence. Its antigen is still unknown. This sample was included in a study of T cell responses to AZD1222 COVID-19 vaccine. Method: immunoSEQ multiplex PCR; TCRdb's copy keeps in-frame clones and lacks some. The sample lists roughly 120,000 clones, over 75% occurring once. V lost 6 bases and J lost 6, with 21 bases in between. Germline lookup yields CDR1 SQVTM and CDR2 ANQGSEA. The CDR3 consists of 14 residues. Study results and limitations: White British donors predominated, females outnumbered males, and clonal diversity was possibly underestimated. Targeting of unmutated variant regions was reportedly seen in nearly half of spike-specific TCRs. Spike-specific TCR breadth and depth went up after people got two AZD1222 doses. CD4 TCRs associated with vaccination spanned spike, dominating at 160-218 and 743-854.

Sample: peripheral blood, taken on day 0 of AZD1222 vaccination. The genes are TRBV29-1 and TRBJ2-7; a weak D match, TRBD2 (6 bases). The TCR was taken from an adult in good health. The CDR3 sequence: CSVQDGLLNTEQYF. CDR3 sequence (DNA): TGCAGCGTCCAGGACGGACTACTTAACACCGAGCAGTACTTC.